The entry below describes one T cell receptor beta chain. This specimen belongs to a study of blood T cell repertoires in COVID-19. Study background: The origin of the acute and convalescent COVID-19 samples was the United States, Italy and Spain.

Study processing details: Amplified reference gene primers provided the basis for estimating nucleated cell counts. TCRdb's table, derived via immunoSEQ multiplex PCR, lists solely in-frame clones and lacks some. Clonal size and the V and J genes are those of that table, whereas D and trimming came from the DNA. The profile shows about 300,000 clones, more than 70% of them singletons. In germline, CDR1 is SGHDT, CDR2 YYEEEE. The CDR3 is made up of 15 amino acids. The J segment lost 6 bases and the V segment lost 6 bases, leaving 11 bases of the junction unmatched. The J gene is TRBJ1-5, the V gene TRBV5-6; 8 nucleotides align to TRBD1. Specimen: peripheral blood. This TCR was recovered from a woman in her 30s who had recovered from COVID-19. In DNA, the CDR3 is TGTGCCAGCACCCCGGCCCCAGGGGGCGGTCAGCCCCAGCATTTT. Its protein product is CASTPAPGGGQPQHF. The full variable domain, rest sourced from reference TRBV5-6 and TRBJ1-5, is DAGVTQSPTHLIKTRGQQVTLRCSPKSGHDTVSWYQQALGQGPQFIFQYYEEEERQRGNFPDRFSGHQFPNYSSELNVNALLLGDSALYLCASTPAPGGGQPQHFGDGTRLSIL.